One and the same sample provided the 30 T cell receptor beta chains below, sequenced in a study of metastatic and nonmetastatic thyroid tumors. From the PCR reads, TCRdb re-called clones with MiXCR. The table includes about 30,000 clones, less than 25% detected once. No patient received treatment before thyroid surgery. Specimen: blood. The receptors here all came from a female donor with papillary thyroid cancer or a benign thyroid nodule (not recorded which). Some clones in this sample may be carry-over from other donors' samples.

In its sample, this clone was seen many times. This chain joins TRBV9 and TRBJ2-7, with TRBD1 matching 10 bases. CDR1 is SGDLS and CDR2 is YYNGEE in the germline V gene. This CDR3 is built from 16 residues. Losses at the gene ends were 0 bases for V and 7 bases for J; bases not matched to a gene: 10. The CDR3 DNA reads TGTGCCAGCAGCGTAGCGGTGGGACAGGGGACGGGTGAGCAGTACTTC. Translated, it gives CASSVAVGQGTGEQYF.

Points on this clone: The missing conserved phenylalanine or tryptophan at the end of this CDR3 makes a read error likely. The genes are TRBV4-1 and TRBJ1-5, with 9 bases fitting TRBD1. CDR1 and CDR2 from the germline V gene are MGHRA and YSYEKL. The CDR3 length is 14 residues. V shed 5 bases, J shed 9 bases, and the junction held 8 bases outside the gene matches. The CDR3 DNA is TGCGCCAGCAGCACCAGACAGGGGGGATGGCCCCAGCATCCC. Amino acid sequence: CASSTRQGGWPQHP.

The CDR3 DNA sequence: TGTGCCAGCAGTGGAGGGGCAGGCAATCAGCCCCAGCATTTT. The encoded protein is CASSGGAGNQPQHF. This chain connects TRBV5-6 to TRBJ1-5; TRBD1 is a possible D gene (5 bases). Germline V gene sequence: CDR1 SGHDT, CDR2 YYEEEE. V lost 5 bases, J lost 2 bases, and 11 bases lay in between. This CDR3 spans 14 amino acids. Full variable domain (outside the CDR3, taken from reference TRBV5-6 and TRBJ1-5): DAGVTQSPTHLIKTRGQQVTLRCSPKSGHDTVSWYQQALGQGPQFIFQYYEEEERQRGNFPDRFSGHQFPNYSSELNVNALLLGDSALYLCASSGGAGNQPQHFGDGTRLSIL.

This clone was seen more than once but under ten times. The rearrangement uses TRBV2 and TRBJ1-2, with TRBD1 as a possible D gene (6 bases). The germline CDR1 and CDR2 sequences are SNHLY and FYNNEI. V lost 9 bases and J lost 2, with 19 bases in between. The CDR3 contains 15 residues. CDR3 sequence reads: CASRSWTEANYGYTF. The CDR3 nucleotides read TGTGCCAGTAGATCCTGGACAGAAGCAAACTATGGCTACACCTTC.

This clone was detected a few times. A much more abundant neighbour one base away suggests this may be a read error. The chain combines TRBV6-7 with TRBJ2-6; D is ambiguous. TRBV6-7 belongs to the ORF category, with a function that is uncertain. V was trimmed by 8 bases and J by 0 bases, leaving 14 bases between them. There are 16 residues in the CDR3. The CDR3 here is CASPKTEYSGANVLTF. DNA for the CDR3: TGTGCCAGCCCTAAGACCGAGTACTCTGGGGCCAACGTCCTGACTTTC.

This clone is deemed medium-sized (0.01 to 0.1%). V gene TRBV27 combines with J gene TRBJ1-6; D may be TRBD1 (5 bases). The CDR3 runs 12 residues. Per germline, CDR1 MNHEY and CDR2 SMNVEV (reference sequence). Trimming pared 3 bases from V and 8 bases from J, leaving 5 bases between. The CDR3 protein is CASSFRDSPLHF. In DNA, the CDR3 is TGTGCCAGCAGTTTCAGGGATTCACCCCTCCACTTT.

J is TRBJ1-6 and V is TRBV12-3 or TRBV12-4; TRBD1 agrees at 9 bases. V was clipped by 3 bases and J by 9 bases; unmatched bases: 3. The CDR3 length is 14 residues. The CDR3: CASSFGDRVSPLHF. The DNA of the CDR3 is TGTGCCAGCAGTTTTGGGGACAGGGTTTCACCCCTCCACTTT.

This clone was detected many times. A read error may explain this, as a much larger clone is one base away. Additional DNA sequences in this sample encode the identical CDR3. The chain has TRBV6-1 and TRBJ2-7; 7 nucleotides align to TRBD1. This CDR3 region has 15 residues. Germline V CDR1 and CDR2: MNHNS, SASEGT. The CDR3 loop is CASSEALDRRNEQYF. In nucleotides, the CDR3 is TGTGCCAGCAGCGAAGCGCTGGACAGGAGGAACGAGCAGTACTTC.

In this sample, this clone turned up many times. The chain is built from TRBV18 and TRBJ1-2; 9 positions agree with TRBD1. CDR3 size: 18 residues. Per the germline V gene, CDR1 is KGHSH and CDR2 is LQKENI. The trim removed 0 bases at V and 5 bases at J, leaving 13 bases unmatched. CDR3 sequence: CASSPPGQGRSGLYGYTF. The CDR3 DNA reads TGTGCCAGCTCACCACCAGGACAGGGGAGGTCGGGGCTTTATGGCTACACCTTC.

The V call is TRBV30, the J call TRBJ2-5, with TRBD2 matching over 11 bases. The junction had 5 bases not matched to a gene; V was cut back by 4 bases and J by 4 bases. The germline V gene has CDR1 GTSNPN and CDR2 SVGIG (reference sequence). This CDR3 is built from 14 residues. The CDR3 DNA follows: TGTGCCTGGATTGTACTAGCGGGAGTAGAGACCCAGTACTTC. It yields the protein CAWIVLAGVETQYF.

This clone has ten or more counts. J is TRBJ2-3 and V is TRBV2, with D possibly matching TRBD2 (5 bases). V lost 8 bases to trimming and J lost 4 bases, with 13 bases between them. Germline V CDR1 and CDR2: SNHLY, FYNNEI. CDR3 length: 13 amino acids. This chain's CDR3 is CASRSSWADTQYF. The CDR3 DNA is TGTGCCAGCCGGTCTAGCTGGGCAGATACGCAGTATTTT. The complete variable domain, with remaining parts taken from reference TRBV2 and TRBJ2-3, reads EPEVTQTPSHQVTQMGQEVILRCVPISNHLYFYWYRQILGQKVEFLVSFYNNEISEKSEIFDDQFSVERPDGSNFTLKIRSTKLEDSAMYFCASRSSWADTQYFGPGTRLTVL.

This clone has ten or more counts. This sequence joins TRBV30 and TRBJ2-7; 7 positions agree with TRBD2. V dropped 3 bases and J dropped 0; count of bases not matched to a gene: 11. The CDR3 totals 16 residues. Germline CDR1 reads GTSNPN; CDR2 reads SVGIG (reference sequence). CDR3 nucleotide sequence: TGTGCCTGGAGCGAAAACCTAGGACTAGACTCCTACGAGCAGTACTTC. Encoded protein: CAWSENLGLDSYEQYF.

This clone appeared many times. This chain uses TRBV20-1 with TRBJ2-1; 9 bases agree with TRBD2. The CDR3 extends over 15 amino acids. Losses at the gene ends were 3 bases for V and 10 bases for J; bases not matched to a gene: 13. Germline loops: CDR1 DFQATT, CDR2 SNEGSKA (reference sequence). CDR3 sequence: CSASNSREGSSEQFF. The CDR3 DNA sequence: TGCAGTGCTAGTAACTCGCGGGAGGGCAGCAGCGAGCAGTTCTTC.

This clone has a count of ten or more. The chain carries TRBV18 and TRBJ2-4; TRBD1 agrees at 8 bases. The CDR3 has 14 amino acids. The germline CDR1 and CDR2 sequences are KGHSH and LQKENI. The junction had 7 bases not matched to a gene; V was cut back by 5 bases and J by 7 bases. CDR3 loop: CASSRTGLGNIQYF. Here the CDR3 DNA reads TGTGCCAGCTCAAGGACAGGGCTGGGGAACATTCAGTACTTC.

This clone is classed as medium-sized (0.01 to 0.1%). This chain joins TRBV4-3 and TRBJ2-1, with 7 bases lining up with TRBD1. The V segment lost 0 bases and the J segment 2 bases; nucleotides outside the gene matches: 7. This CDR3 is built from 17 residues. CDR1 is LGHNA and CDR2 is YSLEER in the germline V gene. The CDR3 region has the DNA TGCGCCAGCAGCCAAGAAGGCGTCGGACAGGCCTACAATGAGCAGTTCTTC. Translating it yields CASSQEGVGQAYNEQFF.

Many counts were recorded for this clone. A read error may account for a junction end that differs from germline. The J gene is TRBJ2-1, the V gene TRBV19, with 8 bases lining up with TRBD2. Germline CDR1 reads LNHDA; CDR2 reads SQIVND (reference sequence). This CDR3 has 17 amino acids. The CDR3 DNA sequence: TGTGCCAGTAGTCTAGAACTAGCGGAAGAGTTTAACAATGAGCAGTTCTTC. Translated, it gives CASSLELAEEFNNEQFF.

This clone has a handful of counts. The genes are TRBV6-5 and TRBJ1-5; D call uncertain. The germline V gene encodes CDR1 MNHEY and CDR2 SVGAGI. V lost 2 bases to trimming and J lost 4 bases, with 9 bases between them. This CDR3 comprises 14 residues. The CDR3 here is CASSYIRANQPQHF. In DNA form, the CDR3 reads TGTGCCAGCAGTTACATAAGGGCTAATCAGCCCCAGCATTTT.

This clone is medium-sized (0.01 to 0.1%) in the sample. V is TRBV28 and J is TRBJ1-4; the D is unclear. CDR1 MDHEN and CDR2 SYDVKM come from the germline V gene. V was clipped by 7 bases and J by 0 bases, with 12 bases between them. The length of the CDR3 is 15 residues. This chain's CDR3 is CASTPWSATNEKLFF. The CDR3 DNA is TGTGCCAGCACCCCTTGGTCCGCAACTAATGAAAAACTGTTTTTT.

This chain connects TRBV25-1 to TRBJ1-1, with a weak D call TRBD1 (5 bases). This CDR3 is built from 15 residues. The germline CDR1 and CDR2 sequences are MGHDK and SYGVNS. Trimming removed 8 bases from V and 1 base from J, with 17 bases in between. The CDR3 is CASEHRTGQNTEAFF. CDR3 sequence (DNA): TGTGCCAGCGAACACAGGACGGGCCAGAACACTGAAGCTTTCTTT.

Regarding this clone: One base away lies a much larger clone, so this may be a sequencing read error. This chain uses TRBV5-5 with TRBJ1-4; D perhaps matches TRBD1 (5 bases). The CDR3 extends over 16 amino acids. Germline assignment: CDR1 SGHKS and CDR2 YYEKEE (reference sequence). V was cut by 7 bases and J by 4 bases, with 20 bases left in between. CDR3 protein: CASGGVRALNNEKLFF. CDR3 coding DNA: TGTGCCAGCGGCGGGGTCAGGGCCTTAAATAATGAAAAACTGTTTTTT.

By sample fraction, this clone is medium-sized. The CDR3 region has the DNA TGCGCCAGCAGCTTGGGGGAGGACTATGGCTACACCTTC. Its translation: CASSLGEDYGYTF. The chain links TRBV5-1 to TRBJ1-2; D remains unclear. CDR1 SGHRS and CDR2 YFSETQ come from the germline V gene. V was pared by 0 bases and J by 3 bases, with 6 bases between. The CDR3 spans 13 residues.

Note on this clone: This may be a read error: a much more frequent sequence differs by one nucleotide. The gene calls are TRBV11-1 and TRBJ2-3, with D unresolved. From germline, CDR1 is SGHAT and CDR2 FQDESV (reference sequence). This CDR3 spans 15 amino acids. The CDR3 protein is CASSLGLISTDTQYF. CDR3 DNA sequence: TGTGCCAGTAGCTTAGGTCTGATTAGCACAGATACGCAGTATTTT.

This clone was observed at least ten times. V is TRBV18 and J is TRBJ2-5; the match to TRBD2 covers 7 bases. The germline CDR1 and CDR2 sequences are KGHSH and LQKENI. The trim removed 6 bases at V and 5 bases at J, leaving 12 bases unmatched. CDR3 length: 15 amino acids. CDR3 bases: TGTGCCAGCTCCCCCACTGTGTGGGGAGGGGAGACCCAGTACTTC. This encodes CASSPTVWGGETQYF.

The sample holds many counts of this clone. The chain has TRBV19 and TRBJ2-5; a weak D match, TRBD2 (5 bases). The CDR3 runs 12 residues. In germline, CDR1 is LNHDA, CDR2 SQIVND (reference sequence). Trimming stripped 6 bases from V and 1 base from J, with 6 bases between. Here the CDR3 reads CASRDSQETQYF. For the CDR3, the DNA is TGTGCCAGTAGGGACTCCCAAGAGACCCAGTACTTC.

This clone appeared many times. This rearrangement joins TRBV19 to TRBJ2-1; 13 nucleotides align to TRBD2. The CDR3 consists of 13 residues. J was trimmed by 15 bases and V by 3 bases; bases with no gene match: 5. CDR1 LNHDA and CDR2 SQIVND come from the germline V gene (reference sequence). The CDR3 is CASSMGLAGSPFF. Written as DNA, the CDR3 is TGTGCCAGTAGTATGGGACTAGCGGGATCTCCGTTCTTC. The variable domain in full, completed from reference TRBV19 and TRBJ2-1, reads DGGITQSPKYLFRKEGQNVTLSCEQNLNHDAMYWYRQDPGQGLRLIYYSQIVNDFQKGDIAEGYSVSREKKESFPLTVTSAQKNPTAFYLCASSMGLAGSPFFGPGTRLTVL.

By share, this clone counts as medium-sized. The chain combines TRBV28 with TRBJ2-7, with D perhaps TRBD2 (5 bases). V lost 7 bases to trimming and J lost 0 bases, with 16 bases between them. The germline V gene encodes CDR1 MDHEN and CDR2 SYDVKM. The CDR3 contains 15 residues. The CDR3 here is CASTWGAASSYEQYF. The CDR3 DNA reads as TGTGCCAGCACCTGGGGAGCGGCCAGCTCCTACGAGCAGTACTTC.

Comments on this clone: One junction end does not reproduce the germline sequence, and a read error may be involved. The V gene is TRBV24-1, the J gene TRBJ2-3; 9 bases fit TRBD1. Germline V gives CDR1 KGHDR, CDR2 SFDVKD. The CDR3 runs 17 residues. In DNA form, the CDR3 reads TGTGCCACCAGTGATTTCCCGGGACAGGGCTGGAAAGATACGCTGTATTTT. Encoded protein: CATSDFPGQGWKDTLYF.

This clone was observed many times. The chain uses TRBV15 and TRBJ2-5; 7 bases line up with TRBD2. V was clipped by 0 bases and J by 5 bases; unmatched bases: 9. The CDR3 covers 16 residues. Germline V gene data show CDR1 as LNHNV and CDR2 as YYDKDF (reference sequence). The CDR3 protein is CATSRDYREAGETQYF. CDR3 nucleotides: TGTGCCACCAGCAGAGATTACCGGGAGGCGGGTGAGACCCAGTACTTC.

This clone was seen more than once but under ten times. The chain's CDR3 is CASSSPMGESKETQYF. The CDR3 bases are TGTGCCAGCAGTTCCCCTATGGGGGAGAGTAAAGAGACCCAGTACTTC. The genes are TRBV28 and TRBJ2-5; either TRBD1 or TRBD2 may supply D (5 bases each). Looked up from germline, CDR1 is MDHEN and CDR2 is SYDVKM. Deletions cut 4 bases from V and 3 bases from J, with 18 bases between. CDR3 length: 16 residues.

A remark on this clone: An end of the junction does not agree with germline; a read error may underlie this. The V call is TRBV14, the J call TRBJ2-1; the match to TRBD2 covers 7 bases. Germline V gene sequence: CDR1 SGHDN, CDR2 FVKESK. This CDR3 spans 15 amino acids. In DNA form, the CDR3 reads TGTGCCAGCAGCCAAGAGGCGCGGGAGTTCGATGAGCCGTTCTTC. Amino acids: CASSQEAREFDEPFF.